These T cell receptor beta chains were read from a single sample in a study of T cells after yellow fever vaccination. TCRdb reanalysed the 5' RACE reads using MiXCR and keeps one entry per CDR3 protein. The sample holds 25,000 to 30,000 distinct CDR3 sequences, roughly 4.7% seen once. The sequences come from PBMCs, either bulk or a sorted T-cell subset (CD4+, CD8+, memory, or dextramer-sorted; not recorded which), collected on the day of the yellow fever booster vaccination. Source of these receptors: a man aged 18 to 30 who received the YFV17D yellow fever vaccine. Each CDR3 is given with its conserved first and last residue. The D gene is left open where the match is weak. Clone size is stated in some rows and not others, as once, few, many or a class when expanded.

clone_size	d_call	v_call	j_call	cdr3_aa	cdr3_nt
many	NA	TRBV7-3	TRBJ2-5	CASRGWRPETQYF	TGTGCCAGCCGGGGTTGGCGTCCTGAGACCCAGTACTTC
many	NA	TRBV20-1	TRBJ2-3	CSAREPNGLPDTQYF	TGCAGTGCTAGGGAACCTAATGGCTTACCAGATACGCAGTATTTT
many	TRBD1	TRBV10-3	TRBJ1-2	CASGTGENYGYTF	TGTGCCAGTGGGACAGGGGAAAACTATGGCTACACCTTC
NA	TRBD2	TRBV7-6	TRBJ2-1	CASSLWVAAGGLSSEQFF	TGTGCCAGCAGCTTGTGGGTGGCAGCGGGGGGGCTTTCTTCTGAGCAGTTCTTC
many	NA	TRBV6-4	TRBJ2-1	CASSDSSYNEQFF	TGTGCCAGCAGTGACAGCTCCTACAATGAGCAGTTCTTC
few	TRBD2	TRBV7-6	TRBJ2-1	CASSLAGLGSGPQFF	TGTGCCAGCAGCTTAGCGGGACTAGGCAGTGGGCCGCAGTTCTTC
many	TRBD1	TRBV4-1	TRBJ1-5	CASSQGPGQGRNQPQHF	TGCGCCAGCAGCCAAGGCCCGGGACAGGGGCGCAATCAGCCCCAGCATTTT
NA	NA	TRBV12-3/TRBV12-4	TRBJ2-5	CASRYEDEGETQYF	TGTGCCAGCAGATACGAGGACGAAGGAGAGACCCAGTACTTC
many	NA	TRBV6-5	TRBJ2-6	CASSPRRSGANVLTF	TGTGCCAGCAGCCCCCGACGCTCTGGGGCCAACGTCCTGACTTTC
few	NA	TRBV11-3	TRBJ2-1	CASSLTLGSYNEQFF	TGTGCCAGCAGCCTAACACTAGGTTCCTACAATGAGCAGTTCTTC
many	NA	TRBV7-2	TRBJ2-7	CASGSFNEQYF	TGTGCCTCCGGGAGTTTCAACGAGCAGTACTTC
many	NA	TRBV7-2	TRBJ1-5	CASSLNRDQPQHF	TGTGCCAGCAGCTTAAACAGGGACCAGCCCCAGCATTTT
NA	NA	TRBV11-2	TRBJ2-3	CASRGLRVHTDTQYF	TGTGCCAGCAGGGGTCTCAGGGTCCACACAGATACGCAGTATTTT
many	TRBD1	TRBV30	TRBJ1-2	CAWADREFYGYTF	TGTGCCTGGGCAGACAGGGAGTTCTATGGCTACACCTTC
many	NA	TRBV12-3/TRBV12-4	TRBJ2-2	CASSSGGVGPEGLFF	TGTGCCAGCAGCTCAGGGGGGGTTGGTCCGGAAGGGCTGTTTTTT
few	NA	TRBV6-1	TRBJ1-3	CASSSAVGTSGNTIYF	TGTGCCAGCAGTTCAGCAGTCGGTACCTCTGGAAACACCATATATTTT
many	NA	TRBV5-1	TRBJ2-3	CASSPQGRSDTQYF	TGCGCCAGCAGCCCTCAGGGGAGATCAGATACGCAGTATTTT
few	NA	TRBV5-1	TRBJ1-2	CASGPPGRLVGYTF	TGCGCCAGCGGACCTCCGGGGAGGCTCGTCGGCTACACCTTC
many	NA	TRBV12-2	TRBJ1-6	CASRLVGLRTGITLHF	TGTGCAAGTCGCTTAGTGGGTCTGCGGACAGGGATTACCCTCCACTTT
NA	TRBD2	TRBV7-3	TRBJ2-5	CASSLTGGGETQYF	TGTGCCAGCAGCTTAACCGGCGGGGGAGAGACCCAGTACTTC
many	NA	TRBV6-5	TRBJ1-2	CASSYVGAAGYGYTF	TGTGCCAGCAGTTACGTCGGGGCGGCGGGCTATGGCTACACCTTC
many	NA	TRBV7-2	TRBJ1-1	CASRRGLTTEAFF	TGTGCCAGCAGGAGGGGACTTACCACTGAAGCTTTCTTT
NA	NA	TRBV7-8	TRBJ2-3	CASSLVWPSGTDTQYF	TGTGCCAGCAGCTTAGTATGGCCTAGCGGCACAGATACGCAGTATTTT
NA	TRBD1	TRBV5-1	TRBJ2-3	CASTLEGATDTQYF	TGCGCCAGCACTCTAGAGGGGGCCACAGATACGCAGTATTTT
many	NA	TRBV7-2	TRBJ2-5	CASSLAGMETQYF	TGTGCCAGCAGCTTAGCGGGTATGGAGACCCAGTACTTC
many	TRBD2	TRBV5-6	TRBJ2-1	CASSVGLAGSYNEQFF	TGTGCCAGCAGCGTGGGACTAGCGGGCTCATACAATGAGCAGTTCTTC
many	NA	TRBV4-1	TRBJ2-2	CASSQFGGELFF	TGCGCCAGCAGCCAATTCGGCGGGGAGCTGTTTTTT
many	TRBD1	TRBV3-1	TRBJ1-2	CASSEQGNGYTF	TGTGCCAGCAGCGAACAGGGGAATGGCTACACCTTC
few	NA	TRBV4-1	TRBJ2-5	CASSQGGAGETQYF	TGCGCCAGCAGCCAAGGGGGGGCAGGGGAGACCCAGTACTTC
many	NA	TRBV5-1	TRBJ1-5	CASSLAGEGQPQHF	TGCGCCAGCAGCTTGGCGGGGGAAGGGCAGCCCCAGCATTTT
many	TRBD2	TRBV20-1	TRBJ2-5	CSGRSPASGQETQYF	TGCAGTGGGAGGAGTCCCGCTAGCGGGCAAGAGACCCAGTACTTC
few	NA	TRBV20-1	TRBJ2-3	CSADAGDSTDTQYF	TGCAGTGCCGATGCCGGGGATAGCACAGATACGCAGTATTTT
few	NA	TRBV27	TRBJ1-5	CASSLAGLDQPQHF	TGTGCCAGCAGTTTGGCGGGGCTGGATCAGCCCCAGCATTTT
few	TRBD1	TRBV7-9	TRBJ2-7	CASRSRGPSYEQYF	TGTGCCAGCAGGTCCAGGGGGCCCTCCTACGAGCAGTACTTC
many	NA	TRBV7-2	TRBJ1-1	CASSLDPVMNTEAFF	TGTGCCAGCAGCTTAGACCCGGTAATGAACACTGAAGCTTTCTTT
many	TRBD1	TRBV4-3	TRBJ1-1	CASSQDRDRAAFF	TGCGCCAGCAGCCAAGACCGAGACAGGGCAGCTTTCTTT
few	TRBD2	TRBV18	TRBJ2-3	CASSPLTGGPGDTQYF	TGTGCCAGCTCACCCTTAACGGGGGGGCCGGGAGATACGCAGTATTTT
many	TRBD1	TRBV7-2	TRBJ2-7	CASSSQGQGTDEQYF	TGTGCCAGCAGCTCGCAGGGACAGGGTACAGACGAGCAGTACTTC
many	NA	TRBV20-1	TRBJ1-2	CSASGDNYGYTF	TGCAGTGCTAGTGGGGACAACTATGGCTACACCTTC
many	NA	TRBV7-7	TRBJ2-3	CASTEADTQYF	TGTGCCAGCACCGAAGCAGATACGCAGTATTTT
many	NA	TRBV6-6	TRBJ2-1	CASSTRAGNLHEQFF	TGTGCCAGCAGCACCCGGGCAGGGAATCTCCATGAGCAGTTCTTC
many	NA	TRBV4-3	TRBJ1-1	CASSQDNGGWTEAFF	TGCGCCAGCAGCCAAGATAATGGGGGCTGGACTGAAGCTTTCTTT
few	NA	TRBV28	TRBJ1-3	CASSFPGNTIYF	TGTGCCAGCAGCTTTCCAGGAAACACCATATATTTT
many	TRBD1	TRBV9	TRBJ2-1	CASSVGHGGQGAHNEQFF	TGTGCCAGCAGCGTAGGTCATGGGGGACAGGGGGCGCACAATGAGCAGTTCTTC
many	TRBD1	TRBV6-2/TRBV6-3	TRBJ2-1	CASSPLWDRGRHNEQFF	TGTGCCAGCAGCCCCCTTTGGGACAGGGGAAGACACAATGAGCAGTTCTTC
many	NA	TRBV9	TRBJ1-5	CASSVDPQARQPQHF	TGTGCCAGCAGCGTAGACCCTCAAGCGAGGCAGCCCCAGCATTTT
many	NA	TRBV7-9	TRBJ2-7	CASSLSSYEQYF	TGTGCCAGCAGCTTAAGCTCCTACGAGCAGTACTTC
few	NA	TRBV24-1	TRBJ1-2	CATRDPGEGGYTF	TGTGCCACCAGGGATCCAGGGGAGGGAGGCTACACCTTC